This is a list of T cell receptor beta chains from one sample in a study of T cells after yellow fever vaccination. TCRdb re-called the 5' RACE reads through MiXCR, storing one row per CDR3 protein. The sample carries roughly 520,000 distinct CDR3 sequences, roughly a fifth recorded once. The specimen comprised PBMCs, sampled about 20 days after the first yellow fever vaccination. Receptor source: a man aged 18 to 35 who received the YFV17D yellow fever vaccine. Both conserved end residues are part of each CDR3. Fields, in order: V gene, clone size, D gene, J gene, CDR3 DNA, CDR3 protein. D genes are given only for firm matches. Where a row states a size, it is once, few, many or the class of an expanded clone; other rows omit it.

v_gene: TRBV4-3
abundance: -
d_gene: TRBD2
j_gene: TRBJ2-1
CDR3nt: TGCGCCAGCGGGACTAGCGGGGGGGCGGAGCAGTTCTTC
CDR3aa: CASGTSGGAEQFF

v_gene: TRBV18
abundance: -
d_gene: -
j_gene: TRBJ1-5
CDR3nt: TGTGCCAGCTCACCCGCAGGGAGTAGCAATCAGCCCCAGCATTTT
CDR3aa: CASSPAGSSNQPQHF

v_gene: TRBV11-2
abundance: few
d_gene: -
j_gene: TRBJ2-3
CDR3nt: TGTGCCAGCAGCTTTAAGGGGAGCACAGATACGCAGTATTTT
CDR3aa: CASSFKGSTDTQYF

v_gene: TRBV1
abundance: -
d_gene: -
j_gene: TRBJ2-1
CDR3nt: TGCACCAGCAGCCAAGATCGTCTAGGCCATTACAATGAGCAGTTCTTC
CDR3aa: CTSSQDRLGHYNEQFF

v_gene: TRBV6-2/TRBV6-3
abundance: -
d_gene: -
j_gene: TRBJ2-1
CDR3nt: TGTGCCAGCAATCTCCTTGGACGTTTATCGGTCAATGAGCAGTTCTTC
CDR3aa: CASNLLGRLSVNEQFF

v_gene: TRBV5-4
abundance: -
d_gene: -
j_gene: TRBJ1-4
CDR3nt: TGTGCGGCGCGGTTGGGGGAAAAACTGTTTTTT
CDR3aa: CAARLGEKLFF

v_gene: TRBV29-1
abundance: many
d_gene: -
j_gene: TRBJ2-5
CDR3nt: TGCAGCGTTGAGACACCGGCTGGGGAGACCCAGTACTTC
CDR3aa: CSVETPAGETQYF

v_gene: TRBV18
abundance: many
d_gene: -
j_gene: TRBJ1-1
CDR3nt: TGTGCCAGCTCACCACGCGCAAGTCGTTCGGGGCAGGGAAATATGAACACTGAAGCTTTCTTT
CDR3aa: CASSPRASRSGQGNMNTEAFF

v_gene: TRBV9
abundance: few
d_gene: -
j_gene: TRBJ2-5
CDR3nt: TGTGCCAGCAGCGCCAGGAACACGGGGGTGTACCAAGAGACCCAGTACTTC
CDR3aa: CASSARNTGVYQETQYF

v_gene: TRBV6-1
abundance: -
d_gene: TRBD1
j_gene: TRBJ1-1
CDR3nt: TGTGCCAGCAGTCGGACAGGTTTCAGTGAAGCTTTCTTT
CDR3aa: CASSRTGFSEAFF

v_gene: TRBV9
abundance: once
d_gene: TRBD2
j_gene: TRBJ2-1
CDR3nt: TGTGCCGGAAGCGGGGGCCCCGAGAATGAGCAGTTCTTC
CDR3aa: CAGSGGPENEQFF

v_gene: TRBV4-3
abundance: -
d_gene: TRBD2
j_gene: TRBJ2-3
CDR3nt: TGCGCCAGCAGCCAACTGGGGACTAGCGAGTTGCTCACAGATACGCAGTATTTT
CDR3aa: CASSQLGTSELLTDTQYF

v_gene: TRBV20-1
abundance: -
d_gene: -
j_gene: TRBJ2-3
CDR3nt: TGCAGTGCTGGCCCAAAAACAGATACGCAGTATTTT
CDR3aa: CSAGPKTDTQYF

v_gene: TRBV7-2
abundance: few
d_gene: -
j_gene: TRBJ2-1
CDR3nt: TGTGCCAGCAGCCCGCCGGATACTGAGCAGTTCTTC
CDR3aa: CASSPPDTEQFF

v_gene: TRBV24-1
abundance: -
d_gene: -
j_gene: TRBJ2-3
CDR3nt: TGTGCCACCAGTGACGCCGCCACCGGGGGGCGTTTTTCAGATACGCAGTATTTT
CDR3aa: CATSDAATGGRFSDTQYF

v_gene: TRBV4-1
abundance: -
d_gene: TRBD1
j_gene: TRBJ2-3
CDR3nt: TGCGCCAGCAGCCAAGAGCGGGGACAGGGAGGTAGCACAGATACGCAGTATTTT
CDR3aa: CASSQERGQGGSTDTQYF

v_gene: TRBV6-5
abundance: once
d_gene: TRBD1
j_gene: TRBJ2-2
CDR3nt: TGTGCCAGCAGTTACCCGGCCGGACAGGCGAACACCGGGGAGCTGTTTTTT
CDR3aa: CASSYPAGQANTGELFF

v_gene: TRBV7-2
abundance: -
d_gene: -
j_gene: TRBJ2-7
CDR3nt: TGTGCCAGCAGCCCCCGGACAGTTGGGGGGTGGTACTTC
CDR3aa: CASSPRTVGGWYF

v_gene: TRBV20-1
abundance: -
d_gene: TRBD2
j_gene: TRBJ2-1
CDR3nt: TGCAGTGCTACTTCTAGCGCGGGAGCGAACAATGAGCAGTTCTTC
CDR3aa: CSATSSAGANNEQFF

v_gene: TRBV6-4
abundance: -
d_gene: TRBD1
j_gene: TRBJ1-2
CDR3nt: TGTGCCAGCAGGAATCGGACAGGACCCCTGGGGGGCTACACCTTC
CDR3aa: CASRNRTGPLGGYTF

v_gene: TRBV7-9
abundance: once
d_gene: -
j_gene: TRBJ1-2
CDR3nt: TGTGCCAGCAGCTTAGACGAGAACTATGGCTACACCTTC
CDR3aa: CASSLDENYGYTF

v_gene: TRBV20-1
abundance: -
d_gene: -
j_gene: TRBJ2-7
CDR3nt: TGCAGTGCCAGGTATAGGGACCCCTACGAGCAGTACTTC
CDR3aa: CSARYRDPYEQYF

v_gene: TRBV5-5
abundance: -
d_gene: TRBD2
j_gene: TRBJ2-1
CDR3nt: TGTGCCAGCAGCTTGATACTAGCGGGGCACAATGAGCAGTTCTTC
CDR3aa: CASSLILAGHNEQFF

v_gene: TRBV5-1
abundance: -
d_gene: -
j_gene: TRBJ2-1
CDR3nt: TGCGCCAGCAGCGGACCTCCCAGGGAGCAGTTCTTC
CDR3aa: CASSGPPREQFF

v_gene: TRBV4-1
abundance: few
d_gene: -
j_gene: TRBJ1-2
CDR3nt: TGCGCCAGCAGCCAAGAGGGAACTGGTGGCTCGGGCTACACCTTC
CDR3aa: CASSQEGTGGSGYTF

v_gene: TRBV10-1
abundance: -
d_gene: -
j_gene: TRBJ1-6
CDR3nt: TGCGCCAGCAGTGAGGTTTGGGGGTCACCCCTCCACTTT
CDR3aa: CASSEVWGSPLHF

v_gene: TRBV28
abundance: -
d_gene: -
j_gene: TRBJ2-1
CDR3nt: TGTGCCAGCAGACCACAGGGATCTTTGTGGGGTGAGCAGTTCTTC
CDR3aa: CASRPQGSLWGEQFF

v_gene: TRBV4-1
abundance: once
d_gene: TRBD1
j_gene: TRBJ1-1
CDR3nt: TGCGCCAGCAGCCCAACAGGGGATTGGACTGAAGCTTTCTTT
CDR3aa: CASSPTGDWTEAFF

v_gene: TRBV5-1
abundance: -
d_gene: TRBD1
j_gene: TRBJ1-2
CDR3nt: TGCGCCAGCAGCATCCTGGGACAGGGGGGAACTTCTGGCTACACCTTC
CDR3aa: CASSILGQGGTSGYTF

v_gene: TRBV7-8
abundance: -
d_gene: -
j_gene: TRBJ1-2
CDR3nt: TGTGCCAGCACCCTAGGGGGGGAAGGCTACACCTTC
CDR3aa: CASTLGGEGYTF

v_gene: TRBV7-9
abundance: many
d_gene: -
j_gene: TRBJ1-4
CDR3nt: TGTGCCAGCAGCCGGTCTGAAAAACTGTTTTTT
CDR3aa: CASSRSEKLFF

v_gene: TRBV9
abundance: few
d_gene: TRBD2
j_gene: TRBJ2-3
CDR3nt: TGTGCCAGCAGCGTAGATCCAGCGGGGGGCCCTCGGGATACGCAGTATTTT
CDR3aa: CASSVDPAGGPRDTQYF

v_gene: TRBV5-1
abundance: -
d_gene: TRBD1
j_gene: TRBJ2-3
CDR3nt: TGCGCCAGCAGCTCAGCCGACAGGGGAGATACGCAGTATTTT
CDR3aa: CASSSADRGDTQYF

v_gene: TRBV20-1
abundance: many
d_gene: TRBD1
j_gene: TRBJ1-3
CDR3nt: TGCAGTGCCCCACAGGGGGCTGGAAACACCATATATTTT
CDR3aa: CSAPQGAGNTIYF

v_gene: TRBV9
abundance: -
d_gene: TRBD2
j_gene: TRBJ2-1
CDR3nt: TGTGCCAGCAGCGTTCTGAGTATGGGCGGGGGAACGTACAATGAGCAGTTCTTC
CDR3aa: CASSVLSMGGGTYNEQFF

v_gene: TRBV10-1
abundance: many
d_gene: -
j_gene: TRBJ2-3
CDR3nt: TGCGCCAGCAGTGAGAACATGATCACAGATACGCAGTATTTT
CDR3aa: CASSENMITDTQYF

v_gene: TRBV20-1
abundance: few
d_gene: TRBD2
j_gene: TRBJ2-7
CDR3nt: TGCAGTGCCCCTTTCTATAGCGGGTTACGTTACGAGCAGTACTTC
CDR3aa: CSAPFYSGLRYEQYF

v_gene: TRBV14
abundance: few
d_gene: -
j_gene: TRBJ1-1
CDR3nt: TGTGCCAGCAGCCAAGATTTCACGGTGAACACTGAAGCTTTCTTT
CDR3aa: CASSQDFTVNTEAFF

v_gene: TRBV7-2
abundance: few
d_gene: -
j_gene: TRBJ1-1
CDR3nt: TGTGCCAGCAGCTTAGGGGGTCGTGCTTTCTTT
CDR3aa: CASSLGGRAFF

v_gene: TRBV20-1
abundance: -
d_gene: TRBD2
j_gene: TRBJ2-3
CDR3nt: TGCAGTGTAGCGGGGGGGACAGATACGCAGTATTTT
CDR3aa: CSVAGGTDTQYF

v_gene: TRBV6-2/TRBV6-3
abundance: few
d_gene: -
j_gene: TRBJ2-3
CDR3nt: TGTGCCAGCAGTAACCTCGGGACTCGTTTCACAGATACGCAGTATTTT
CDR3aa: CASSNLGTRFTDTQYF